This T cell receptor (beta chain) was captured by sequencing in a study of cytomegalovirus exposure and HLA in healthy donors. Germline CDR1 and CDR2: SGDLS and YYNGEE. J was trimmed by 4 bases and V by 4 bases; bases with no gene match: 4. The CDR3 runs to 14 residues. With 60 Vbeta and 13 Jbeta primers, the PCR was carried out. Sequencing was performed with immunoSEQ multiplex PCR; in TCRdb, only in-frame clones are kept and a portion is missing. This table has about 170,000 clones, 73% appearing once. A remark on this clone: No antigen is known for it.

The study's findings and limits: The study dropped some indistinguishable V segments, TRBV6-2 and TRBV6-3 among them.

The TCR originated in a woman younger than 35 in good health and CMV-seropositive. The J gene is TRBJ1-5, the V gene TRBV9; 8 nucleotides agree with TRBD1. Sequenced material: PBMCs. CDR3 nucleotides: TGTGCCAGCAGCCAGACAGGGGAGAATCAGCCCCAGCATTTT. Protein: CASSQTGENQPQHF.